Each of the 31 T cell receptor beta chains below was sequenced from the same sample in a study of T cells in Graves' hyperthyroidism and ophthalmopathy. RNA transcripts served as the template for amplifying TCR beta CDR3 regions. The HTBI set primed first-round TCR CDR3 RT-PCR. MiXCR was run by TCRdb on the multiplex PCR reads, yielding one entry per CDR3 protein. Of about 250,000 distinct CDR3 sequences in the sample, 20% to 25% were seen once. The sequencing sample was made of blood. These receptors were taken from a man aged 25 to 40 with Graves' ophthalmopathy.

This sequence joins TRBV15 and TRBJ2-1, with D possibly TRBD1 on 6 matching bases. Germline CDR1 is LNHNV and CDR2 is YYDKDF (reference sequence). This CDR3 spans 12 amino acids. The V gene lost 5 bases and the J gene lost 6 bases, with 8 bases spanning the gap. The CDR3 loop reads CATSYRANEQFF. In DNA form, the CDR3 reads TGTGCCACCAGCTACAGGGCCAATGAGCAGTTCTTC.

This chain links TRBV9 with TRBJ2-3; 13 bases are shared with TRBD2. Losses at the gene ends were 4 bases for V and 8 bases for J; bases not matched to a gene: 7. This CDR3 region has 15 residues. Germline CDR1 SGDLS, CDR2 YYNGEE. The CDR3 loop is CASSSGTSGAGTQYF. The CDR3, as DNA: TGTGCCAGCAGCTCCGGGACTAGCGGGGCCGGTACGCAGTATTTT.

This clonotype was seen at least ten times. The CDR3 here is CASSGISGSSYNEQFF. The CDR3 bases are TGTGCCAGCAGTGGGATTAGCGGGAGCTCCTACAATGAGCAGTTCTTC. The chain recombines TRBV12-3 or TRBV12-4 with TRBJ2-1; 9 nucleotides align to TRBD2. Trimming removed 5 bases from V and 0 bases from J; junction bases left unmatched: 5. The CDR3 sequence is 16 residues long.

In this sample, this clonotype turned up a few times. V usage is TRBV6-1 and J usage is TRBJ1-5; 7 bases are a match to TRBD1. The CDR3 extends over 17 amino acids. J lost 5 bases, V lost 7 bases, and 17 bases had no gene match. Germline loops: CDR1 MNHNS, CDR2 SASEGT. The CDR3 bases are TGTGCCAGCAAAAAAGGCAGGGGGAATTGGGCGGATCAGCCCCAGCATTTT. This codes for CASKKGRGNWADQPQHF.

This clonotype was counted ten times or more. The rearrangement links TRBV7-9 to TRBJ2-7, with TRBD1 matching over 10 bases. The germline V gene has CDR1 SEHNR and CDR2 FQNEAQ (reference sequence). The CDR3 extends over 14 amino acids. Trimming at V came to 4 bases and at J to 5 bases, leaving 5 bases not matched to a gene. CDR3: CASSSTGGDNEQYF. The CDR3 DNA follows: TGTGCCAGCAGCTCGACAGGGGGCGATAACGAGCAGTACTTC.

This clonotype was counted at least ten times. The chain uses TRBV11-2 and TRBJ2-5; 15 nucleotides line up with TRBD2. From germline, CDR1 is SGHAT and CDR2 FQNNGV. This CDR3 is built from 18 residues. The V and J ends lost 2 bases and 1 base, in that order; junction bases with no gene match: 5. CDR3 region: CASSLTGTSGRTQETQYF. CDR3 nucleotides: TGTGCCAGCAGCTTAACCGGGACTAGCGGGAGGACCCAAGAGACCCAGTACTTC.

At least ten counts were recorded for this clonotype. The CDR3 sequence is CSASSPGQGEGTEAFF. DNA for the CDR3: TGCAGTGCTAGTAGCCCGGGACAGGGGGAGGGCACTGAAGCTTTCTTT. The chain combines TRBV20-1 with TRBJ1-1, with 11 bases fitting TRBD1. Germline lookup yields CDR1 DFQATT and CDR2 SNEGSKA (reference sequence). The CDR3 spans 16 residues. Trimming removed 3 bases from V and 4 bases from J; junction bases left unmatched: 10.

In regard to this clonotype: The junction departs from germline at one end; a sequencing error may be responsible. The chain couples TRBV6-1 to TRBJ1-5; D ambiguous. This CDR3 is built from 15 residues. Germline CDR1 MNHNS, CDR2 SASEGT. CDR3 sequence reads: CASSLEAWSNQSQHF. In nucleotides, the CDR3 is TGTGCCAGCAGTCTGGAGGCATGGAGCAATCAGTCCCAGCATTTT.

The chain has TRBV6-5 and TRBJ2-1; no reliable D call. Per germline, CDR1 MNHEY and CDR2 SVGAGI. The CDR3 runs 13 residues. Trimming removed 2 bases at V and 6 bases at J, with 8 bases between. The CDR3 DNA reads TGTGCCAGCAGTTACGGTCAGACCAATGAGCAGTTCTTC. As protein: CASSYGQTNEQFF.

This clonotype appeared a few times. CDR3 loop: CASSSLLNTEAFF. CDR3 nucleotides: TGTGCCAGCAGTTCACTCCTCAACACTGAAGCTTTCTTT. The rearrangement joins TRBV6-1 to TRBJ1-1; D ambiguous. CDR3 length: 13 amino acids. CDR1 and CDR2 from the germline V gene are MNHNS and SASEGT. With 5 bases removed from V and 2 bases from J, the gap between germline ends came to 9 bases.

The chain is built from TRBV6-5 and TRBJ1-1; 8 nucleotides line up with TRBD1. This CDR3 region has 16 residues. The germline V gene has CDR1 MNHEY and CDR2 SVGAGI. V lost 2 bases to trimming and J lost 5 bases; unmatched junction nucleotides: 10. For the CDR3, the DNA is TGTGCCAGCAGTTACACCGGGACAGGCAAGGGAACTGAAGCTTTCTTT. Residues: CASSYTGTGKGTEAFF.

The sample holds many counts of this clonotype. This sequence joins TRBV12-3 or TRBV12-4 and TRBJ1-1, with 8 bases lining up with TRBD1. The CDR3 is 13 residues long. Unmatched junction bases numbered 3, after V lost 5 bases and J lost 4 bases. DNA of the CDR3: TGTGCCAGCAGTCCTCAGGGGGCCACTGAAGCTTTCTTT. Residues: CASSPQGATEAFF.

The chain combines TRBV5-6 with TRBJ1-2; D is undetermined. V dropped 3 bases and J dropped 4 bases, with 19 bases sitting between them. The CDR3 runs to 16 residues. The germline V gene has CDR1 SGHDT and CDR2 YYEEEE. CDR3 coding DNA: TGTGCCAGCAGCTCTCTTTTGGAGGCCCTAGGCTATGGCTACACCTTC. Amino acid sequence: CASSSLLEALGYGYTF.

The V call is TRBV11-3, the J call TRBJ2-2; 8 bases are a match to TRBD1. This CDR3 is 18 amino acids long. The V segment lost 4 bases and the J segment 1 base; nucleotides outside the gene matches: 11. Per the germline V gene, CDR1 is SGHNT and CDR2 is YENEEA. For the CDR3, the DNA is TGTGCCAGCAGCTCTGATCGGGACAGGACATTGAACACCGGGGAGCTGTTTTTT. It encodes CASSSDRDRTLNTGELFF.

This clonotype occurred a few times. This sequence joins TRBV12-3 or TRBV12-4 and TRBJ2-7; TRBD2 agrees at 9 bases. There are 13 residues in the CDR3. The V segment lost 4 bases and the J segment 4 bases; nucleotides outside the gene matches: 2. The DNA of the CDR3 is TGTGCCAGCAGTTCGCTAGCGGGATACGAGCAGTACTTC. Residues: CASSSLAGYEQYF.

This clonotype was seen a few times. The chain joins TRBV28 to TRBJ1-2, with 10 bases that match TRBD1. Germline CDR1 reads MDHEN; CDR2 reads SYDVKM. Trimming at V came to 1 base and at J to 8 bases, leaving 10 bases not matched to a gene. The CDR3 is 16 residues long. The CDR3 coding sequence is TGTGCCAGCAGTTTATCTCCGGGACAGGGGCAAGGAGGCTACACCTTC. As protein: CASSLSPGQGQGGYTF.

The rearrangement links TRBV10-3 to TRBJ1-3; no firm D call. The CDR3 has 12 amino acids. Germline V CDR1 and CDR2: ENHRY, SYGVKD. The V end lost 11 bases, the J end lost 4 bases, and 12 bases lay between the germline ends. The CDR3 nucleotides read TGTGCCGCCGAGGGAGGGGGAAACACCATATATTTT. Amino acid sequence: CAAEGGGNTIYF.

The rearrangement joins TRBV6-9 to TRBJ1-1, with D possibly TRBD1 on 6 matching bases. The CDR3 loop spans 16 amino acids. V lost 3 bases and J 0 bases, leaving 14 bases between the germline ends. Germline V lookup: CDR1 MNHGY, CDR2 SVAAGI. CDR3: CASSYDPDSMNTEAFF. CDR3 in DNA: TGTGCCAGCAGTTACGACCCGGACAGCATGAACACTGAAGCTTTCTTT.

This clonotype was seen repeatedly, ten times or more. CDR3 DNA sequence: TGTGCCAGCAGGAGACAGGGGGCGGACTATGGCTACACCTTC. Translating gives CASRRQGADYGYTF. The chain carries TRBV28 and TRBJ1-2, with 10 nucleotides matching TRBD1. The germline CDR1 and CDR2 sequences are MDHEN and SYDVKM. Losses at the gene ends were 6 bases for V and 3 bases for J; bases not matched to a gene: 4. The CDR3 is made up of 14 amino acids.

The J gene is TRBJ1-2, the V gene TRBV20-1; 7 bases match TRBD1. The ends lost 6 bases at V and 4 bases at J; junction bases unmatched: 8. CDR3 length: 13 residues. The V gene's germline CDR1 is DFQATT and CDR2 SNEGSKA (reference sequence). The chain's CDR3 is CSALTGSGYGYTF. In DNA, the CDR3 is TGCAGTGCCCTGACAGGGTCGGGCTATGGCTACACCTTC.

The chain couples TRBV6-2 or TRBV6-3 to TRBJ2-1; 9 nucleotides match TRBD1. The CDR3 loop spans 15 amino acids. The V and J ends lost 2 bases and 6 bases, in that order; junction bases with no gene match: 5. CDR1 is MNHEY, CDR2 SVGEGT, per germline. The CDR3 here is CASSYPGQGVNEQFF. CDR3 DNA: TGTGCCAGCAGTTACCCGGGACAGGGTGTCAATGAGCAGTTCTTC.

This clonotype was observed at least ten times. The chain couples TRBV7-9 to TRBJ2-4; 7 bases are shared with TRBD2. The CDR3 is 16 residues long. Germline V gene lookup returns CDR1 SEHNR and CDR2 FQNEAQ (reference sequence). J was trimmed by 7 bases and V by 5 bases; bases with no gene match: 14. CDR3: CASSPPSGLRGNIQYF. The CDR3 region has the DNA TGTGCCAGCAGCCCTCCTAGCGGTTTACGCGGGAACATTCAGTACTTC.

In its sample, this clonotype was seen a few times. The J gene is TRBJ2-7, the V gene TRBV6-1, with D perhaps matching TRBD1 or TRBD2 (5 bases each). CDR3 size: 12 residues. V lost 7 bases and J lost 3, with 10 bases in between. The V gene's germline CDR1 is MNHNS and CDR2 SASEGT. CDR3 amino acids: CASTGGNYEQYF. The CDR3 DNA reads as TGTGCCAGCACTGGGGGTAACTACGAGCAGTACTTC.

This clonotype has ten or more counts. This chain uses TRBV5-1 with TRBJ2-7; 8 bases agree with TRBD2. The germline V gene encodes CDR1 SGHRS and CDR2 YFSETQ. This CDR3 is built from 14 residues. J was trimmed by 3 bases and V by 5 bases; bases with no gene match: 7. The CDR3 region has the DNA TGCGCCAGCAGTGCGTCGGCGGGAGGCTACGAGCAGTACTTC. Translated, it gives CASSASAGGYEQYF.

This clonotype was seen repeatedly, ten times or more. V is TRBV28 and J is TRBJ2-3; D call uncertain. The CDR3 is 12 amino acids. Trimming cost V 7 bases and J 2 bases, with 7 bases left between them. Germline CDR1 reads MDHEN; CDR2 reads SYDVKM. In nucleotides, the CDR3 is TGTGCCAGCACCCAAACCACAGATACGCAGTATTTT. Translated, it gives CASTQTTDTQYF.

The rearrangement uses TRBV9 and TRBJ2-1; 16 positions agree with TRBD2. The germline CDR1 and CDR2 sequences are SGDLS and YYNGEE. Trimming took 0 bases from V and 6 from J; bases not matched to a gene: 9. The CDR3 extends over 19 amino acids. The CDR3 DNA reads as TGTGCCAGCAGCGTAGAGGGGCTGGGGACTAGCGGGAGGGTCAATGAGCAGTTCTTC. Amino acid sequence: CASSVEGLGTSGRVNEQFF.

The V and J genes are TRBV15 and TRBJ1-2; D may be TRBD1 (6 bases). CDR3 length: 14 residues. The germline gives CDR1 LNHNV, CDR2 YYDKDF (reference sequence). Between the trimmed V and J ends, which lost 2 bases and 4 bases, there was a span of 11 bases. The CDR3 sequence: CATSRQGSGYGYTF. CDR3 in DNA: TGTGCCACCAGCAGACAGGGGTCGGGCTATGGCTACACCTTC.

This clonotype has only a few counts. J is TRBJ1-1 and V is TRBV30; D is undetermined. The CDR3 covers 16 residues. Germline values: CDR1 GTSNPN, CDR2 SVGIG (reference sequence). V lost 0 bases and J 0 bases, leaving 14 bases between the germline ends. This CDR3 is CAWSVRREGMNTEAFF. The CDR3 nucleotides read TGTGCCTGGAGTGTTCGCCGGGAGGGCATGAACACTGAAGCTTTCTTT.

This clonotype appeared many times. The chain links TRBV11-2 to TRBJ2-5; D uncertain. The CDR3 spans 14 residues. Germline loops: CDR1 SGHAT, CDR2 FQNNGV. V lost 2 bases and J 5 bases, leaving 12 bases between the germline ends. The CDR3 sequence: CASSLITPGETQYF. The CDR3 DNA follows: TGTGCCAGCAGCTTAATTACTCCCGGGGAGACCCAGTACTTC.

The DNA of the CDR3 is TGTGCCAGCTCACCACCGAGGGGAGGGGAGGATACGCAGTATTTT. Translation gives CASSPPRGGEDTQYF. The V and J genes are TRBV18 and TRBJ2-3; 7 nucleotides agree with TRBD2. This CDR3 is 15 amino acids long. J gave up 6 bases and V 0 bases, and 6 bases lay outside the gene matches. Per germline, CDR1 KGHSH and CDR2 LQKENI.

Only one count was recorded for this clonotype. The junction does not match germline at one end; this may be a read error. V is TRBV5-8 and J is TRBJ2-6; 7 bases line up with TRBD1. Germline assignment: CDR1 SGHTS and CDR2 YDEGEE. This CDR3 spans 19 amino acids. In DNA form, the CDR3 reads TGTGCCAGCAGATCATTCCGACAGGGACCACGCTCTAGGGCCAACGTCCTGACTTTC. Protein product: CASRSFRQGPRSRANVLTF.